This is a list of T cell receptor beta chains from one sample in a study of blood T cell dynamics during melanoma immunotherapy. The table came from immunoSEQ multiplex PCR; TCRdb's copy has only in-frame clones and leaves some out. The table shows 11,000 to 15,000 clones, with 86% occurring only once. Sequences were derived from blood, sampled from a patient treated with checkpoint blockade. Receptors were obtained from a human donor with melanoma. Both conserved end residues are part of each CDR3. D genes are given only for firm matches. Rows may omit the clone size; those that give it use once, few, many or a size class.

j_call | clone_size | v_call | cdr3_length | d_call | cdr3_nt | cdr3_aa
TRBJ2-3 | NA | TRBV7-2 | 13 | NA | TGTGCCAGCAGCTTTACGGGGGCGATAACGCAGTATTTT | CASSFTGAITQYF
TRBJ2-1 | NA | TRBV7-9 | 13 | TRBD2 | TGTGCCAGCGGGACTAGCGGGGGCCGAGAGCAGTTCTTC | CASGTSGGREQFF
TRBJ2-5 | NA | TRBV5-1 | 16 | TRBD2 | TGCGCCAGCAGCTTGGGCCAGGCGGGGGGTTCAGAGACCCAGTACTTC | CASSLGQAGGSETQYF
TRBJ1-2 | NA | TRBV7-9 | 12 | NA | TGTGCCAGCAGCCTTGGCGGGGGGGGCTACACCTTC | CASSLGGGGYTF
TRBJ2-7 | NA | TRBV6-1 | 15 | TRBD2 | TGTGCCAGCCATACCTCTAGCGGGGCCCCCTACGAGCAGTACTTC | CASHTSSGAPYEQYF
TRBJ1-2 | NA | TRBV10-3 | 13 | NA | TGTGCCATCAGTGAAGAAGGGGACTATGGCTACACCTTC | CAISEEGDYGYTF
TRBJ2-3 | NA | TRBV7-6 | 15 | NA | TGTGCCAGCAGCATGGGCTCGCCCCGCACAGATACGCAGTATTTT | CASSMGSPRTDTQYF
TRBJ1-2 | NA | TRBV4-3 | 16 | NA | TGCGCCAGCAGCCAAGAGGGAGGACCCGATACGGGTGGCTACACCTTC | CASSQEGGPDTGGYTF
TRBJ2-1 | NA | TRBV7-9 | 14 | NA | TGTGCCAGCAGCTTGGATCTGACAGCGCTTGAGCAGTTCTTC | CASSLDLTALEQFF
TRBJ1-1 | NA | TRBV6-1 | 13 | NA | TGTGCCAGCAGTGAAGGTCCTCGGCTCGAAGCTTTCTTT | CASSEGPRLEAFF
TRBJ2-2 | NA | TRBV4-3 | 17 | TRBD1 | TGCGCCAGCAGCCATATGACCGGACAGGGTAGCGCCGGGGAGCTGTTTTTT | CASSHMTGQGSAGELFF
TRBJ2-1 | NA | TRBV19 | 14 | TRBD2 | TGTGCCAGTAGGCCGGGACTATTGAACAATGAGCAGTTCTTC | CASRPGLLNNEQFF
TRBJ2-1 | NA | TRBV6-6 | 12 | TRBD2 | TGTGCCAGCAGTTCGACTAGCTCTGAGCAGTTCTTC | CASSSTSSEQFF
TRBJ2-1 | NA | TRBV29-1 | 15 | TRBD2 | TGCAGCGTTCAGTCAGGTAGCGGGGGGGCCGGTGAGCAGTTCTTC | CSVQSGSGGAGEQFF
TRBJ2-6 | NA | TRBV14 | 17 | NA | TGTGCCAGCAGCCACTTTGCCGGGGTCAGGGGGGCCAACGTCCTGACTTTC | CASSHFAGVRGANVLTF
TRBJ1-4 | NA | TRBV9 | 17 | TRBD1 | TGTGCCAGCAGTTGGGGGACAGGTCAACAGGGAGGCGAAAAACTGTTTTTT | CASSWGTGQQGGEKLFF
TRBJ2-5 | NA | TRBV7-8 | 16 | TRBD1 | TGTGCCAGCAGCTCAAACCCCGGGACAGGAAAAGAGACCCAGTACTTC | CASSSNPGTGKETQYF
TRBJ1-1 | once | TRBV7-9 | 15 | TRBD1 | TGTGCCAGCAGCTTAGGAGACAGGGCGGAGACTGAAGCTTTCTTT | CASSLGDRAETEAFF
TRBJ2-7 | NA | TRBV7-9 | 17 | TRBD1 | TGTGCCAGCAGCGTCCGATCTCCCGGGACAGGGAACTACGAGCAGTACTTC | CASSVRSPGTGNYEQYF
TRBJ1-6 | NA | TRBV4-3 | 15 | TRBD1 | TGCGCCAGCAGCCCCCAGGGGGGACGTAATTCACCCCTCCACTTT | CASSPQGGRNSPLHF
TRBJ2-2 | NA | TRBV19 | 15 | TRBD2 | TGTGCCAGTACGACTAGCGGGGCGAACACCGGGGAGCTGTTTTTT | CASTTSGANTGELFF
TRBJ2-2 | NA | TRBV6-5 | 14 | NA | TGTGCCAGCAGTTACCTACTAGAAACCGGGGAGCTGTTTTTT | CASSYLLETGELFF
TRBJ1-1 | NA | TRBV6-5 | 15 | NA | TGTGCCAGCAGTCCTCCGGGACGGACGAACACTGAAGCTTTCTTT | CASSPPGRTNTEAFF
TRBJ2-3 | NA | TRBV5-1 | 16 | TRBD1 | TGCGCCAGCAGCTTGGTGGGGGGACAGGACACAGATACGCAGTATTTT | CASSLVGGQDTDTQYF
TRBJ2-3 | NA | TRBV5-1 | 20 | NA | TGCGCCAGCACCGGACGTTCCCCGACTCACAGGCTTGAGAGCACAGATACGCAGTATTTT | CASTGRSPTHRLESTDTQYF
TRBJ2-1 | NA | TRBV7-8 | 16 | TRBD2 | TGTGCCAGCAGCCTGGGGACTAGCGGGGCCCCGAATGAGCAGTTCTTC | CASSLGTSGAPNEQFF
TRBJ2-2 | NA | TRBV7-2 | 17 | NA | TGTGCCAGCAGCTTAGTCGGGGTCGACCTCACAACCGGGGAGCTGTTTTTT | CASSLVGVDLTTGELFF
TRBJ1-1 | once | TRBV6-5 | 16 | TRBD1 | TGTGCCAGCAGTTACCGCGGACAGGGGGCGGACACTGAAGCTTTCTTT | CASSYRGQGADTEAFF
TRBJ2-3 | NA | TRBV5-1 | 17 | TRBD2 | TGCGCCAGCAGCTGGGGGCGTAGCGGGGGAGGCACAGATACGCAGTATTTT | CASSWGRSGGGTDTQYF
TRBJ1-5 | NA | TRBV19 | 14 | NA | TGTGCCAGTAGTGCCCGGGACCCCAATCAGCCCCAGCATTTT | CASSARDPNQPQHF
TRBJ2-5 | NA | TRBV2 | 13 | NA | TGTGCCAGCAGTGGGAACGGGGAAGAGACCCAGTACTTC | CASSGNGEETQYF
TRBJ2-4 | NA | TRBV5-6 | 15 | NA | TGTGCCAGCAGTGCACTTAGACTAGCCAAAAACATTCAGTACTTC | CASSALRLAKNIQYF
TRBJ1-2 | NA | TRBV19 | 13 | NA | TGTGCCAGTAGTATGAACAGGGTGGTTGGCTACACCTTC | CASSMNRVVGYTF
TRBJ2-5 | NA | TRBV7-9 | 16 | TRBD2 | TGTGCCAGCAGCTCTTCGACTAGCGGGGGGTCGGGGACCCAGTACTTC | CASSSSTSGGSGTQYF
TRBJ1-2 | few | TRBV25-1 | 12 | TRBD1 | TGTGCCAGCAGCAGGGGGAAAAATGGCTACACCTTC | CASSRGKNGYTF
TRBJ1-6 | NA | TRBV7-2 | 17 | TRBD1 | TGTGCCAGCAGTAAAGGACAGGGGGCGCCCCGAAATTCACCCCTCCACTTT | CASSKGQGAPRNSPLHF
TRBJ2-7 | NA | TRBV15 | 14 | NA | TGTGCCACCAGCAGAGGGGCAGGAGACTACGAGCAGTACTTC | CATSRGAGDYEQYF
TRBJ2-3 | few | TRBV21-1 | 16 | NA | TGTGCCAGCAGCAAAGCGAGGGGTTTTAGCACAGATACGCAGTATTTT | CASSKARGFSTDTQYF
TRBJ1-1 | NA | TRBV2 | 13 | NA | TGTGCCAGCACGGGAACCCCTACAGGTGAAGCTTTCTTT | CASTGTPTGEAFF
TRBJ2-2 | NA | TRBV23-1 | 21 | TRBD2 | TGCGCCAGCAGTCAATCGGAGGGACCAGGTTCTAGCGGGGGGACCACCGGGGAGCTGTTTTTT | CASSQSEGPGSSGGTTGELFF
TRBJ2-6 | NA | TRBV6-1 | 15 | NA | TGTGCCAGCAGTTCACACAGCTCTGGGGCCAACGTCCTGACTTTC | CASSSHSSGANVLTF
TRBJ2-1 | NA | TRBV4-2 | 16 | TRBD2 | TGTGCCAGCAGCCAAGATCCAGCGGGGGGCAGCAATGAGCAGTTCTTC | CASSQDPAGGSNEQFF
TRBJ2-4 | NA | TRBV12-1 | 10 | NA | TGTGCCAGCTGGAAAAACATTCAGTACTTC | CASWKNIQYF
TRBJ2-3 | once | TRBV7-8 | 13 | NA | TGTGCCAGCACCGGGGGCCTCCCAGATACGCAGTATTTT | CASTGGLPDTQYF
TRBJ2-5 | NA | TRBV14 | 15 | TRBD1 | TGTGCCAGCAGCCGAGGACAGGGGGCTCTGGAGACCCAGTACTTC | CASSRGQGALETQYF
TRBJ1-2 | NA | TRBV7-9 | 14 | TRBD1 | TGTGCCAGCAGCTCCGGGGACAGAAGGGGTGGCTACACCTTC | CASSSGDRRGGYTF
TRBJ1-4 | NA | TRBV4-3 | 16 | TRBD1 | TGCGCCAGCAGCCAGAGGGGGACAGGGACTAATGAAAAACTGTTTTTT | CASSQRGTGTNEKLFF
TRBJ1-1 | NA | TRBV6-5 | 12 | NA | TGTGCCAGCAGTTCCACAAGTTCGGAAGCTTTCTTT | CASSSTSSEAFF
TRBJ1-6 | NA | TRBV19 | 15 | NA | TGTGCCAGTAGTGAAATGAGAATGGATAATTCACCCCTCCACTTT | CASSEMRMDNSPLHF
TRBJ1-4 | few | TRBV4-3 | 16 | NA | TGCGCCAGCAGCCAATCACACCCCACACGGAATGAAAAACTGTTTTTT | CASSQSHPTRNEKLFF
TRBJ1-1 | NA | TRBV28 | 15 | NA | TGTGCCAGCAGTTTGGCAGGGGTGGTTGATATTGAAGCTTTCTTT | CASSLAGVVDIEAFF
TRBJ1-4 | NA | TRBV15 | 16 | TRBD1 | TGTGCCACCAGCGGAACGTCCGGGACAGGGAATGAAAAACTGTTTTTT | CATSGTSGTGNEKLFF
TRBJ1-4 | NA | TRBV7-9 | 14 | NA | TGTGCCAGCAGGGCGCCGGGCACTAATGAAAAACTGTTTTTT | CASRAPGTNEKLFF